The sequence of this T cell receptor (beta chain) was determined in a study of cytomegalovirus exposure and HLA in healthy donors. The CDR3 has 14 residues. Germline-derived CDR1 and CDR2 are SEHNR and FQNEAQ (reference sequence). Trimming pared 5 bases from V and 6 bases from J, leaving 14 bases between. The donors were in the roughly 120-subject validation cohort, distinct from the roughly 670-subject first cohort. As for this clone: Its antigen is unknown.

Study results and limitations: It was found in a later analysis that first-cohort TCR clusters tended to co-occur in the 100 to 150 validation repertoires. The authors enumerated 150 to 200 TCR beta chains as linked to cytomegalovirus. The classifier was said to identify cytomegalovirus status with high specificity and sensitivity.

Profiling relied on immunoSEQ multiplex PCR, and the TCRdb table lists in-frame clones only, not all of them. Of 120,000 to 150,000 clones in the sample, approximately 91% were seen once. This chain links TRBV7-9 with TRBJ1-5; D call uncertain. The receptor comes from a woman aged 18 to 35 in good health and CMV-seropositive. Sequenced sample: PBMCs. The CDR3 nucleotides are TGTGCCAGCAGCCCCACTATGGATGGTCAGCCCCAGCATTTT. Protein sequence: CASSPTMDGQPQHF.